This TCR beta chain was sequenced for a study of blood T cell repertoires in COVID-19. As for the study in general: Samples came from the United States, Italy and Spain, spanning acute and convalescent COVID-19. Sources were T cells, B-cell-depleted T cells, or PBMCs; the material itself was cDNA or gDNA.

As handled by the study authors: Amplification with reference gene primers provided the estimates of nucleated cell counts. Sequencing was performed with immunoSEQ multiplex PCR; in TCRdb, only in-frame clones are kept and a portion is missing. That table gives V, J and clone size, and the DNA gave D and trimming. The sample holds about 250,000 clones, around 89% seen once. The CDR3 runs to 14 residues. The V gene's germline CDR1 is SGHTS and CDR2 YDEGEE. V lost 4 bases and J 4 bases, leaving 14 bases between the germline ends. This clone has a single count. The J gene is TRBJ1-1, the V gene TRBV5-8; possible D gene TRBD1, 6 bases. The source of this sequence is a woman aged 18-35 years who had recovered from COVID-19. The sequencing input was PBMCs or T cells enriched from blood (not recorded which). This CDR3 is CASSAVAGVTEAFF. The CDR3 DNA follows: TGTGCCAGCAGCGCCGTAGCAGGGGTCACTGAAGCTTTCTTT.